These 11 T cell receptor beta chains came from one sample sequenced in a study of blood T cell repertoires in COVID-19. Repertoires were generated with immunoSEQ multiplex PCR, while TCRdb's copy carries only in-frame clones and drops some. The sample consists of fewer than 20,000 clones, around 91% of them appearing once. Sequencing was done on a sample of peripheral blood. The receptors were gathered from a man aged 55 to 70 with active COVID-19.

V is TRBV2 and J is TRBJ1-4, with TRBD1 identical over 9 bases. The CDR3 runs 12 residues. The germline V gene has CDR1 SNHLY and CDR2 FYNNEI. V shed 10 bases and J 5 bases; nucleotides not matched to a gene: 2. The CDR3 protein is CATGQGNEKLFF. The CDR3 region has the DNA TGTGCCACCGGACAGGGGAATGAAAAACTGTTTTTT. The entire variable domain, with the rest obtained from reference TRBV2 and TRBJ1-4, is as follows: EPEVTQTPSHQVTQMGQEVILRCVPISNHLYFYWYRQILGQKVEFLVSFYNNEISEKSEIFDDQFSVERPDGSNFTLKIRSTKLEDSAMYFCATGQGNEKLFFGSGTQLSVL.

The chain combines TRBV2 with TRBJ2-1; D perhaps matches TRBD1 (6 bases). This CDR3 region has 11 residues. Per the germline V gene, CDR1 is SNHLY and CDR2 is FYNNEI. The V gene lost 7 bases and the J gene lost 11 bases, with 12 bases spanning the gap. CDR3 DNA: TGTGCCAGCAACCGACAGGACCAGCAGTTCTTC. Its protein is CASNRQDQQFF.

The gene calls are TRBV6-5 and TRBJ1-6; D might be TRBD1 (5 bases). The CDR3 spans 16 residues. CDR1 and CDR2 (germline): MNHEY, SVGAGI. V shed 2 bases and J shed 7 bases, with 15 bases lying between them. The CDR3: CASSYVAWQGNSPLHF. Written as DNA, the CDR3 is TGTGCCAGCAGTTACGTTGCGTGGCAGGGAAATTCACCCCTCCACTTT.

This chain links TRBV6-1 with TRBJ2-2, with 7 bases fitting TRBD2. V lost 2 bases, J lost 6 bases, and 12 bases stayed unmatched. This CDR3 is built from 17 residues. Germline V gives CDR1 MNHNS, CDR2 SASEGT. This CDR3 is CASSENWVAGGAGELFF. For the CDR3, the DNA is TGTGCCAGCAGTGAAAACTGGGTAGCGGGTGGGGCCGGGGAGCTGTTTTTT.

This clone was found a few times. This rearrangement joins TRBV2 to TRBJ1-2; no reliable D call. Trimming removed 3 bases from V and 5 bases from J, with 7 bases in between. Looked up from germline, CDR1 is SNHLY and CDR2 is FYNNEI. This CDR3 has 12 amino acids. This CDR3 is CASSEGQYGYTF. The CDR3 DNA sequence: TGTGCCAGCAGTGAGGGCCAATATGGCTACACCTTC.

This clone was found once. The genes are TRBV21-1 and TRBJ2-1; no check of the table's D call, TRBD1, against the DNA was made. TRBV21-1 is tagged as a pseudogene. The CDR3 has 17 residues. CDR3 sequence: CARLRARDRVIVNEQFF. CDR3 DNA sequence: TGTGCCAGACTGAGAGCCCGGGACAGGGTAATAGTTAATGAGCAGTTCTTC.

The DNA of the CDR3 is TGTGCCAGCTCACCAAGCCCAGGGGCCTCCAATGAAAAACTGTTTTTT. Translating gives CASSPSPGASNEKLFF. The chain joins TRBV18 to TRBJ1-4; D is possibly TRBD1 (6 bases). CDR1 is KGHSH, CDR2 LQKENI, per germline. With 2 bases removed from V and 5 bases from J, the gap between germline ends came to 15 bases. This CDR3 contains 16 residues.

The chain recombines TRBV4-2 with TRBJ2-1; 8 bases are shared with TRBD2. Trimming at V came to 0 bases and at J to 6 bases, leaving 13 bases not matched to a gene. Germline V gene lookup returns CDR1 LGHNA and CDR2 YNFKEQ. The CDR3 runs to 18 residues. The CDR3 reads CASSQDFGAGLVSNEQFF. The DNA of the CDR3 is TGTGCCAGCAGCCAAGATTTTGGGGCGGGACTAGTATCCAATGAGCAGTTCTTC.

The rearrangement uses TRBV2 and TRBJ1-1, with D possibly being TRBD1 (6 bases). CDR1 and CDR2 from the germline V gene are SNHLY and FYNNEI. Trimming left V 4 bases short and J 5 bases short, with 14 bases between. This CDR3 contains 14 residues. Written as DNA, the CDR3 is TGTGCCAGCAGTGTTAACACAGGGAATACTGAAGCTTTCTTT. Translated, it gives CASSVNTGNTEAFF.

The V gene is TRBV6-7, the J gene TRBJ2-5; 7 bases fit TRBD2. TRBV6-7 is placed among ORFs of uncertain function. Losses at the gene ends were 2 bases for V and 4 bases for J; bases not matched to a gene: 7. The CDR3 is 15 amino acids. CDR3 loop: CASSYPDTSAETQYF. Here the CDR3 DNA reads TGTGCCAGCAGTTACCCCGATACTAGCGCAGAGACCCAGTACTTC.

The chain combines TRBV10-1 with TRBJ2-1, with D maybe TRBD1 (6 bases). Germline V gives CDR1 WNHNN, CDR2 SYGVQD (reference sequence). V lost 6 bases, J lost 8 bases, and 14 bases lay in between. The CDR3 has 13 amino acids. Here the CDR3 DNA reads TGCGCCAGCAGGCATACAGGGTCGGATGAGCAGTTCTTC. Protein: CASRHTGSDEQFF.